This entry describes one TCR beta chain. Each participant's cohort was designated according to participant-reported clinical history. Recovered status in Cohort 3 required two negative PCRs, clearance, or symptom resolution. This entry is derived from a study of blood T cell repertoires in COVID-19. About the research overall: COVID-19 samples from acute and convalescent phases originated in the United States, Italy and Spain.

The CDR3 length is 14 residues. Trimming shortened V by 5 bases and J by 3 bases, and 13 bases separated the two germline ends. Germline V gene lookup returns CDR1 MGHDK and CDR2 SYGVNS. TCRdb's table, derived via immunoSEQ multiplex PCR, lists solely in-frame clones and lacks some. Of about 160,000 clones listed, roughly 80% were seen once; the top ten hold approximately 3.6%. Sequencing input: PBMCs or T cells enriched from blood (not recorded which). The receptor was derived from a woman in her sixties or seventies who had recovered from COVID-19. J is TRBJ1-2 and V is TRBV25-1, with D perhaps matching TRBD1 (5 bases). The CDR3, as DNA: TGTGCCAGCAGTAAAGGGGAAGCAGACTATGGCTACACCTTC. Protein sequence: CASSKGEADYGYTF.